A selection of T cell receptor beta chains follows, all from one sample in a study of human thymus T cells. This table comes from immunoSEQ multiplex PCR, and its TCRdb copy is limited to in-frame clones, with some not included. The data show about 44,000 clones, 94% seen once. The sequenced sample was blood. Receptors were obtained from a boy under three years old with a congenital heart defect but otherwise immunologically healthy. Both conserved end residues are part of each CDR3. D genes are given only for firm matches. Size tells how often a clone was seen (once, few, many) or the class of an expanded clone, and some rows leave it out.

v_gene: TRBV7-9
len: 15
d_gene: NA
abundance: once
j_gene: TRBJ1-4
CDR3aa: CASSLAAGMDEKLFF
CDR3nt: TGTGCCAGCAGCTTAGCTGCGGGTATGGATGAAAAACTGTTTTTT

v_gene: TRBV28
len: 16
d_gene: NA
abundance: NA
j_gene: TRBJ1-2
CDR3aa: CASSFGKTFWVYGYTF
CDR3nt: TGTGCCAGCAGTTTTGGGAAAACATTCTGGGTGTATGGCTACACCTTC

v_gene: TRBV7-9
len: 15
d_gene: NA
abundance: NA
j_gene: TRBJ1-1
CDR3aa: CASSSPGGENTEAFF
CDR3nt: TGTGCCAGCAGCTCCCCTGGGGGGGAAAACACTGAAGCTTTCTTT

v_gene: TRBV29-1
len: 12
d_gene: TRBD2
abundance: NA
j_gene: TRBJ2-1
CDR3aa: CSVELADNEQFF
CDR3nt: TGCAGCGTTGAACTAGCGGACAATGAGCAGTTCTTC

v_gene: TRBV4-2
len: 13
d_gene: NA
abundance: NA
j_gene: TRBJ2-7
CDR3aa: CASSQRLAYEQYF
CDR3nt: TGTGCCAGCAGCCAAAGACTAGCCTACGAGCAGTACTTC

v_gene: TRBV7-2
len: 16
d_gene: TRBD1
abundance: NA
j_gene: TRBJ1-5
CDR3aa: CASSLVPGQGYQPQHF
CDR3nt: TGTGCCAGCAGCTTAGTTCCCGGACAGGGGTATCAGCCCCAGCATTTT

v_gene: TRBV2
len: 13
d_gene: NA
abundance: NA
j_gene: TRBJ1-2
CDR3aa: CASSVGGQRGYTF
CDR3nt: TGTGCCAGCAGTGTGGGGGGGCAAAGAGGCTACACCTTC

v_gene: TRBV7-9
len: 13
d_gene: NA
abundance: NA
j_gene: TRBJ2-5
CDR3aa: CASSGRSEETQYF
CDR3nt: TGTGCCAGCAGCGGCCGGTCGGAAGAGACCCAGTACTTC

v_gene: TRBV7-8
len: 16
d_gene: TRBD1
abundance: NA
j_gene: TRBJ1-2
CDR3aa: CASSHTPYRGPYGYTF
CDR3nt: TGTGCCAGCAGCCACACCCCTTACAGGGGACCCTATGGCTACACCTTC

v_gene: TRBV6-6
len: 13
d_gene: TRBD1
abundance: NA
j_gene: TRBJ1-2
CDR3aa: CASSRGQGYGYTF
CDR3nt: TGTGCCAGCAGCCGCGGACAGGGCTATGGCTACACCTTC

v_gene: TRBV5-4
len: 13
d_gene: NA
abundance: NA
j_gene: TRBJ2-1
CDR3aa: CASSFGLANEQFF
CDR3nt: TGTGCCAGCAGCTTTGGGCTAGCGAATGAGCAGTTCTTC

v_gene: TRBV5-3
len: 15
d_gene: NA
abundance: NA
j_gene: TRBJ1-2
CDR3aa: CARSFRTRPNYGYTF
CDR3nt: TGTGCCAGAAGCTTTAGGACGCGTCCTAACTATGGCTACACCTTC

v_gene: TRBV30
len: 17
d_gene: NA
abundance: NA
j_gene: TRBJ2-4
CDR3aa: CAWSVFPGELAKNIQYF
CDR3nt: TGTGCCTGGAGTGTATTTCCGGGGGAATTAGCCAAAAACATTCAGTACTTC

v_gene: TRBV28
len: 15
d_gene: TRBD2
abundance: once
j_gene: TRBJ2-3
CDR3aa: CATSTGGAGADTQYF
CDR3nt: TGTGCCACCTCTACGGGGGGGGCCGGAGCAGATACGCAGTATTTT

v_gene: TRBV28
len: 14
d_gene: TRBD2
abundance: NA
j_gene: TRBJ2-1
CDR3aa: CASSLGGAYNEQFF
CDR3nt: TGTGCCAGCAGTTTAGGGGGGGCCTACAATGAGCAGTTCTTC

v_gene: TRBV7-9
len: 15
d_gene: NA
abundance: few
j_gene: TRBJ1-1
CDR3aa: CASSLGRGFNTEAFF
CDR3nt: TGTGCCAGCAGCTTAGGGAGGGGCTTTAACACTGAAGCTTTCTTT

v_gene: TRBV6-1
len: 14
d_gene: NA
abundance: NA
j_gene: TRBJ1-6
CDR3aa: CASSAWDRNSPLHF
CDR3nt: TGTGCCAGCAGCGCCTGGGACCGTAATTCACCCCTCCACTTT

v_gene: TRBV4-2
len: 13
d_gene: NA
abundance: once
j_gene: TRBJ2-2
CDR3aa: CASSLSPTGELFF
CDR3nt: TGTGCCAGCAGCTTGAGCCCTACCGGGGAGCTGTTTTTT

v_gene: TRBV12-5
len: 16
d_gene: NA
abundance: NA
j_gene: TRBJ2-1
CDR3aa: CASGGPLRGWGNEQFF
CDR3nt: TGTGCTAGTGGCGGCCCCCTTAGGGGGTGGGGTAATGAGCAGTTCTTC

v_gene: TRBV4-2
len: 12
d_gene: NA
abundance: NA
j_gene: TRBJ1-2
CDR3aa: CASSQGAYGYTF
CDR3nt: TGTGCCAGCAGCCAAGGAGCGTATGGCTACACCTTC

v_gene: TRBV5-4
len: 16
d_gene: TRBD1
abundance: NA
j_gene: TRBJ1-2
CDR3aa: CASSLLKTGGQKGYTF
CDR3nt: TGTGCCAGCAGCTTGTTGAAAACAGGGGGACAAAAGGGCTACACCTTC

v_gene: TRBV5-1
len: 16
d_gene: TRBD2
abundance: NA
j_gene: TRBJ2-3
CDR3aa: CASTLLAGGSTDTQYF
CDR3nt: TGCGCCAGCACCCTACTAGCGGGGGGCTCCACAGATACGCAGTATTTT

v_gene: TRBV28
len: 17
d_gene: NA
abundance: NA
j_gene: TRBJ1-2
CDR3aa: CASSFPGDLLANYGYTF
CDR3nt: TGTGCCAGCAGTTTCCCCGGGGACCTCTTAGCTAACTATGGCTACACCTTC

v_gene: TRBV4-3
len: 15
d_gene: NA
abundance: NA
j_gene: TRBJ1-6
CDR3aa: CASSQIWGGASPLHF
CDR3nt: TGCGCCAGCAGCCAGATCTGGGGAGGGGCTTCACCCCTCCACTTT

v_gene: TRBV9
len: 16
d_gene: TRBD1
abundance: NA
j_gene: TRBJ2-2
CDR3aa: CASTLGGQGNTGELFF
CDR3nt: TGTGCCAGCACCCTAGGGGGACAGGGAAACACCGGGGAGCTGTTTTTT

v_gene: TRBV7-2
len: 17
d_gene: TRBD2
abundance: NA
j_gene: TRBJ2-3
CDR3aa: CASSPRTSGGYTDTQYF
CDR3nt: TGTGCCAGCAGCCCTCGGACTAGCGGGGGCTACACAGATACGCAGTATTTT

v_gene: TRBV4-3
len: 17
d_gene: TRBD2
abundance: NA
j_gene: TRBJ2-1
CDR3aa: CASSRQLAGDSYNEQFF
CDR3nt: TGCGCCAGCAGCCGACAACTAGCGGGGGACTCCTACAATGAGCAGTTCTTC

v_gene: TRBV4-3
len: 16
d_gene: TRBD2
abundance: NA
j_gene: TRBJ2-7
CDR3aa: CASSPLLAGESYEQYF
CDR3nt: TGCGCCAGCAGCCCGCTTCTAGCGGGGGAATCCTACGAGCAGTACTTC

v_gene: TRBV19
len: 16
d_gene: TRBD2
abundance: NA
j_gene: TRBJ2-3
CDR3aa: CASSLTSGGVTDTQYF
CDR3nt: TGTGCCAGTAGCCTGACTAGCGGGGGGGTCACAGATACGCAGTATTTT

v_gene: TRBV6-1
len: 13
d_gene: NA
abundance: NA
j_gene: TRBJ1-1
CDR3aa: CASTSLMNTEAFF
CDR3nt: TGTGCCAGCACCAGTCTCATGAACACTGAAGCTTTCTTT

v_gene: TRBV5-4
len: 12
d_gene: TRBD1
abundance: NA
j_gene: TRBJ1-2
CDR3aa: CASSSDRGGYTF
CDR3nt: TGTGCCAGCAGCTCCGACAGGGGGGGCTACACCTTC

v_gene: TRBV5-4
len: 19
d_gene: NA
abundance: NA
j_gene: TRBJ2-1
CDR3aa: CASSWGLGSLAGRYNEQFF
CDR3nt: TGTGCCAGCAGCTGGGGTCTGGGTTCCCTCGCGGGCCGCTACAATGAGCAGTTCTTC

v_gene: TRBV19
len: 16
d_gene: TRBD1
abundance: once
j_gene: TRBJ2-7
CDR3aa: CASSTTGGKSSYEQYF
CDR3nt: TGTGCCAGTAGTACTACAGGGGGCAAAAGCTCCTACGAGCAGTACTTC

v_gene: TRBV21-1
len: 13
d_gene: NA
abundance: NA
j_gene: TRBJ2-1
CDR3aa: CASSKRGCNEQFF
CDR3nt: TGTGCCAGCAGCAAAAGGGGGTGCAATGAGCAGTTCTTC

v_gene: TRBV5-1
len: 13
d_gene: TRBD1
abundance: NA
j_gene: TRBJ1-5
CDR3aa: CASSLGQGQPQHF
CDR3nt: TGCGCCAGCAGCTTGGGACAGGGTCAGCCCCAGCATTTT

v_gene: TRBV5-6
len: 13
d_gene: NA
abundance: NA
j_gene: TRBJ1-1
CDR3aa: CASSLRPNTEAFF
CDR3nt: TGTGCCAGCAGCTTAAGACCGAACACTGAAGCTTTCTTT

v_gene: TRBV29-1
len: 12
d_gene: NA
abundance: NA
j_gene: TRBJ2-5
CDR3aa: CSAPQGGETQYF
CDR3nt: TGCAGCGCTCCACAGGGAGGGGAGACCCAGTACTTC

v_gene: TRBV5-8
len: 13
d_gene: NA
abundance: NA
j_gene: TRBJ1-2
CDR3aa: CASSSGVRRGYTF
CDR3nt: TGTGCCAGCAGCTCGGGAGTTCGACGGGGCTACACCTTC